The entry below describes one T cell receptor (beta chain). As yet, its antigen is unknown. These data are taken from a study of PD-1 blockade in classical Hodgkin lymphoma. Study in general: With a 2-week interval, patients received intravenous nivolumab at 3 mg/kg.

V shed 0 bases and J shed 7 bases, with 15 bases lying between them. The CDR3 has 15 residues. Germline assignment: CDR1 MGHRA and CDR2 YSYEKL. General study results and limits: TCR diversity in CD4+, not CD8+, cells rose significantly by C4D1. According to reports, newly diagnosed patients had lower baseline TCR diversity than healthy donors, and relapsed/refractory patients had lower baseline TCR diversity still. Complete responders' diversity at baseline resembled that of newly diagnosed patients.

The protocol was immunoSEQ multiplex PCR, while the TCRdb copy is restricted to in-frame clones and leaves out a portion. The repertoire holds about 110,000 clones, with roughly nine tenths as singletons. No patient escaped relapse after autologous stem cell transplantation, and brentuximab vedotin exposure varied. The chain carries TRBV4-1 and TRBJ2-5; TRBD2 is a possible D gene (5 bases). The source of this sequence is a human donor with classical Hodgkin lymphoma. Sequencing used peripheral blood mononuclear cells (PBMCs), obtained before the second cycle of nivolumab. The CDR3 DNA reads as TGCGCCAGCAGCCAAGAGTTGGGAGCTTGGGGGACCCAGTACTTC. Translated: CASSQELGAWGTQYF.